This T cell receptor beta chain was captured by sequencing in a study of T cell changes during pregnancy in multiple sclerosis. The repertoire was sequenced with immunoSEQ multiplex PCR; TCRdb's copy has only in-frame clones and lacks some. The profile shows under 70,000 clones, approximately 90% of them singletons. V was pared by 7 bases and J by 1 base, with 8 bases of the junction left unmatched. This CDR3 contains 15 residues. Germline V gene data show CDR1 as MNHNY and CDR2 as SVGAGI (reference sequence). The specimen comprised peripheral blood, sampled in the second trimester of pregnancy. The V call is TRBV6-6, the J call TRBJ2-5; 8 nucleotides agree with TRBD2. The clonotype originates from a female donor with multiple sclerosis, enrolled in a pregnancy study. The CDR3 DNA sequence: TGTGCCAGCATCCACGGAGCGGGGGCCCAAGAGACCCAGTACTTC. It yields the protein CASIHGAGAQETQYF.